This T cell receptor (beta chain) came from a study of shared clonotypes between healthy human individuals. DNA at around 210 ng, roughly 27,000 T cell genomes, went into sorted-subset replicate PCRs. Clones were read by immunoSEQ multiplex PCR, and TCRdb kept only the in-frame ones, dropping some. The sample carries about 960,000 clones, less than 85% recorded once. Trimming cost V 9 bases and J 2 bases, with 14 bases left between them. CDR3 length: 14 amino acids. Germline V gene lookup returns CDR1 SGHRS and CDR2 YFSETQ. Concerning this clone: No antigen is known for it.

Whole-study findings and limits: Sequencing of the sorted subsets was shown by rarefaction to be incomplete despite large depth. For naive CD4 cells, 4% to 6% of clonotypes were shared across a handful of donors. Shared clonotypes across all four donors exceeded non-shared ones in generation probability.

This TCR was sampled from a man aged 18 to 35 in good health. The chain is built from TRBV5-1 and TRBJ2-2, with D tentatively TRBD1 (6 bases). The sequenced sample was memory CD4+ T cells sorted from blood. Subset indicated: CD45RA-negative fraction. The CDR3 loop is CATKTGTNTGELFF. CDR3 bases: TGCGCCACCAAGACAGGCACAAACACCGGGGAGCTGTTTTTT.